The 24 T cell receptor beta chains listed next were all sequenced from one sample in a study of cytomegalovirus exposure and HLA in healthy donors. The PCR was carried out with 60 Vbeta primers and 13 Jbeta primers. Clones were read by immunoSEQ multiplex PCR, and TCRdb kept only the in-frame ones, dropping some. This table holds approximately 110,000 clones, less than 75% found once. The sequencing sample was made of PBMCs. All receptors come from a woman aged 35 to 49 in good health and CMV-seronegative.

This clone has more than one count but fewer than ten. The chain links TRBV5-1 to TRBJ2-7, with D possibly matching TRBD2 (6 bases). Germline V gene sequence: CDR1 SGHRS, CDR2 YFSETQ. V shed 4 bases and J shed 7 bases, with 18 bases lying between them. The CDR3 covers 14 residues. Here the CDR3 reads CASSGGTGGREQYF. The CDR3 DNA reads as TGCGCCAGCAGCGGGGGGACTGGGGGGAGAGAGCAGTACTTC. Drawing the rest from reference TRBV5-1 and TRBJ2-7, the complete variable domain is KAGVTQTPRYLIKTRGQQVTLSCSPISGHRSVSWYQQTPGQGLQFLFEYFSETQRNKGNFPGRFSGRQFSNSRSEMNVSTLELGDSALYLCASSGGTGGREQYFGPGTRLTVT.

This chain uses TRBV15 with TRBJ2-5; 8 positions agree with TRBD1. The length of the CDR3 is 14 residues. Germline-derived CDR1 and CDR2 are LNHNV and YYDKDF (reference sequence). Trimming at V came to 3 bases and at J to 5 bases, leaving 5 bases not matched to a gene. In DNA form, the CDR3 reads TGTGCCACCAGCAGGGACAGGGCCCGGGAGACCCAGTACTTC. It translates to CATSRDRARETQYF.

This chain links TRBV5-5 with TRBJ2-7, with 11 bases identical to TRBD1. V was clipped by 5 bases and J by 5 bases; unmatched bases: 3. CDR3 length: 13 residues. Looked up from germline, CDR1 is SGHKS and CDR2 is YYEKEE (reference sequence). CDR3 amino acids: CASRWTGGNEQYF. The CDR3 coding sequence is TGTGCCAGCAGGTGGACAGGGGGCAACGAGCAGTACTTC.

This rearrangement joins TRBV9 to TRBJ2-3, with TRBD2 identical over 8 bases. J lost 2 bases, V lost 0 bases, and 2 bases had no gene match. Germline V gene data show CDR1 as SGDLS and CDR2 as YYNGEE. CDR3 length: 15 amino acids. The CDR3 loop is CASSVEGLDTDTQYF. CDR3 nucleotides: TGTGCCAGCAGCGTAGAGGGACTAGACACAGATACGCAGTATTTT.

The DNA of the CDR3 is TGTGCCAGTAGTATAGTAGCGAACACTGAAGCTTTCTTT. This encodes CASSIVANTEAFF. The gene calls are TRBV19 and TRBJ1-1; D gene ambiguous. CDR1 is LNHDA and CDR2 is SQIVND in the germline V gene (reference sequence). The CDR3 is 13 residues long. V gave up 1 base and J gave up 1 base, with 4 bases separating them.

The chain is built from TRBV6-5 and TRBJ2-7, with D uncertain. Germline CDR1 is MNHEY and CDR2 is SVGAGI. The CDR3 is 14 amino acids. Trimming left V 2 bases short and J 6 bases short, with 14 bases between. The CDR3 sequence: CASSYDQEVREQYF. CDR3 in DNA: TGTGCCAGCAGTTACGACCAAGAGGTCCGCGAGCAGTACTTC.

The chain has TRBV9 and TRBJ2-1, with 7 bases lining up with TRBD1. Trimming at V came to 4 bases and at J to 5 bases, leaving 9 bases not matched to a gene. CDR3 length: 15 residues. Germline CDR1 and CDR2: SGDLS and YYNGEE. This chain's CDR3 is CASSLTTGTHNEQFF. Here the CDR3 DNA reads TGTGCCAGCAGCCTCACGACAGGGACCCACAATGAGCAGTTCTTC.

The chain uses TRBV7-9 and TRBJ2-3, with TRBD1 matching 9 bases. Germline V gene sequence: CDR1 SEHNR, CDR2 FQNEAQ (reference sequence). The CDR3 spans 17 residues. The trim removed 1 base at V and 1 base at J, leaving 6 bases unmatched. The CDR3, as DNA: TGTGCCAGCAGCTTAGGTTGGGACAGGGATGGCACAGATACGCAGTATTTT. Its translation is CASSLGWDRDGTDTQYF. Full variable domain (remainder filled in from reference TRBV7-9 and TRBJ2-3): DTGVSQNPRHKITKRGQNVTFRCDPISEHNRLYWYRQTLGQGPEFLTYFQNEAQLEKSRLLSDRFSAERPKGSFSTLEIQRTEQGDSAMYLCASSLGWDRDGTDTQYFGPGTRLTVL.

This clone was recorded only once. V gene TRBV11-1 combines with J gene TRBJ1-1; 7 bases line up with TRBD1. After removal of 0 bases from V and 3 bases from J, the junction contained 1 base not matched to a gene. The CDR3 is made up of 14 amino acids. Germline V gene lookup returns CDR1 SGHAT and CDR2 FQDESV (reference sequence). Written as DNA, the CDR3 is TGTGCCAGCAGCTTAGCCCAGGGGGACACTGAAGCTTTCTTT. Translated, it gives CASSLAQGDTEAFF. Using reference TRBV11-1 and TRBJ1-1 for the parts outside the CDR3, the full variable domain is EAEVAQSPRYKITEKSQAVAFWCDPISGHATLYWYRQILGQGPELLVQFQDESVVDDSQLPKDRFSAERLKGVDSTLKIQPAELGDSAMYLCASSLAQGDTEAFFGQGTRLTVV.

The chain has TRBV27 and TRBJ2-6, with D hard to call. V was pared by 0 bases and J by 4 bases, with 10 bases between. CDR3 size: 16 residues. The germline V gene has CDR1 MNHEY and CDR2 SMNVEV (reference sequence). The CDR3 loop reads CASSLSIRSGANVLTF. As DNA, the CDR3 is TGTGCCAGCAGTTTATCGATCAGGTCCGGGGCCAACGTCCTGACTTTC.

The chain couples TRBV4-1 to TRBJ2-7; tentatively, D is TRBD1 (5 bases). The CDR3 extends over 15 amino acids. Trimming left V 0 bases short and J 2 bases short, with 11 bases between. The germline V gene has CDR1 MGHRA and CDR2 YSYEKL. CDR3 region: CASSQETGLAYEQYF. For the CDR3, the DNA is TGCGCCAGCAGCCAAGAAACAGGATTGGCCTACGAGCAGTACTTC.

This clone has only a few counts. This chain links TRBV5-1 with TRBJ1-1; a weak D match, TRBD1 (6 bases). The CDR3 is 13 amino acids. CDR1 is SGHRS, CDR2 YFSETQ, per germline. V shed 7 bases and J shed 1 base, with 11 bases lying between them. The CDR3 here is CASCDRPNTEAFF. For the CDR3, the DNA is TGCGCCAGCTGCGACAGGCCGAACACTGAAGCTTTCTTT.

This rearrangement joins TRBV6-5 to TRBJ1-5; TRBD1 matches 7 bases. The CDR3 spans 13 residues. Per the germline V gene, CDR1 is MNHEY and CDR2 is SVGAGI. Trimming at V came to 4 bases and at J to 7 bases, leaving 4 bases not matched to a gene. The CDR3 spells CASSSDRAQPQHF. As DNA, the CDR3 is TGTGCCAGCAGTTCTGACAGGGCCCAGCCCCAGCATTTT.

This clone came up a few times. As DNA, the CDR3 is TGTGCCAGCAGTTCGGAGTTTGGACAGCCTGATACCTGGTACCAAGAGACCCAGTACTTC. Protein product: CASSSEFGQPDTWYQETQYF. This chain joins TRBV6-9 and TRBJ2-5; possibly TRBD1 for D (6 bases). Between the trimmed V and J ends, which lost 4 bases and 0 bases, there was a span of 27 bases. In germline, CDR1 is MNHGY, CDR2 SVAAGI. The CDR3 totals 20 residues.

The table lists this clone with a count of one. The rearrangement links TRBV5-1 to TRBJ2-7, with 10 bases fitting TRBD1. V was clipped by 4 bases and J by 4 bases; unmatched bases: 11. The CDR3 length is 16 residues. Germline values: CDR1 SGHRS, CDR2 YFSETQ. The CDR3 region is CASSPRTGGALYEQYF. Here the CDR3 DNA reads TGCGCCAGCAGCCCTAGGACAGGGGGGGCTCTATACGAGCAGTACTTC.

This chain links TRBV6-5 with TRBJ2-3; 7 bases fit TRBD2. The CDR3 consists of 16 residues. Germline loops: CDR1 MNHEY, CDR2 SVGAGI. V shed 4 bases, J shed 6 bases, and the junction held 13 bases outside the gene matches. The CDR3 nucleotides are TGTGCCAGCAGTTTAGCGGGCGCGCCTTTCGATGATACGCAGTATTTT. It yields the protein CASSLAGAPFDDTQYF.

The V and J genes are TRBV4-1 and TRBJ1-1; D not certain. The V end was cut by 3 bases, the J end by 1 base, with 6 bases between. From germline, CDR1 is MGHRA and CDR2 YSYEKL. The CDR3 consists of 13 residues. The CDR3 sequence: CASSHTANTEAFF. Written as DNA, the CDR3 is TGCGCCAGCAGCCACACAGCGAACACTGAAGCTTTCTTT.

The rearrangement joins TRBV5-1 to TRBJ2-7, with 7 bases lining up with TRBD2. CDR3 length: 14 residues. J lost 2 bases, V lost 4 bases, and 6 bases had no gene match. CDR1 and CDR2 (germline): SGHRS, YFSETQ. In nucleotides, the CDR3 is TGCGCCAGCAGCCTGGGGGGGGATACCTACGAGCAGTACTTC. Translation gives CASSLGGDTYEQYF.

This chain links TRBV11-2 with TRBJ1-3; D is possibly TRBD1 (6 bases). Germline CDR1 is SGHAT and CDR2 is FQNNGV. Trimming removed 4 bases from V and 0 bases from J, with 13 bases in between. The CDR3 length is 16 residues. CDR3 in amino acids: CASSWVSGASGNTIYF. The CDR3 nucleotides are TGTGCCAGCAGCTGGGTCTCAGGGGCCTCTGGAAACACCATATATTTT. Supplemented by reference TRBV11-2 and TRBJ1-3, the full variable domain reads EAGVAQSPRYKIIEKRQSVAFWCNPISGHATLYWYQQILGQGPKLLIQFQNNGVVDDSQLPKDRFSAERLKGVDSTLKIQPAKLEDSAVYLCASSWVSGASGNTIYFGEGSWLTVV.

The CDR3 region has the DNA TGTGCCAGCAGTTTAGCGGGAGACTTAGATACGCAGTATTTT. This encodes CASSLAGDLDTQYF. This chain links TRBV28 with TRBJ2-3; TRBD2 matches at 7 bases. The V gene's germline CDR1 is MDHEN and CDR2 SYDVKM. V was pared by 2 bases and J by 5 bases, with 4 bases of the junction left unmatched. This CDR3 has 14 residues.

The chain uses TRBV19 and TRBJ1-3; D is ambiguous. CDR3 size: 18 residues. Germline CDR1 LNHDA, CDR2 SQIVND (reference sequence). Deletions cut 3 bases from V and 0 bases from J, with 18 bases between. In DNA, the CDR3 is TGTGCCAGTAGTATTCGGGCGTCAGCGGCTAGCTCTGGAAACACCATATATTTT. Protein sequence: CASSIRASAASSGNTIYF.

The rearrangement uses TRBV27 and TRBJ1-2; D possibly corresponds to TRBD1 (5 bases). Germline CDR1 and CDR2: MNHEY and SMNVEV (reference sequence). The CDR3 is 13 amino acids. V was trimmed by 2 bases and J by 4 bases, leaving 8 bases between them. CDR3 bases: TGTGCCAGCAGTTTACGGGGGAGCTATGGCTACACCTTC. It yields the protein CASSLRGSYGYTF.

The J gene is TRBJ1-3, the V gene TRBV6-1; D is ambiguous. The CDR3 contains 14 residues. V was pared by 2 bases and J by 2 bases, with 7 bases between. Per germline, CDR1 MNHNS and CDR2 SASEGT. The CDR3 sequence is CASSERATGNTIYF. The CDR3 nucleotides read TGTGCCAGCAGTGAAAGAGCAACTGGAAACACCATATATTTT.

In DNA, the CDR3 is TGTGCCAGCACCCAGGACAGGGGGGAAAGGGCAACTAATGAAAAACTGTTTTTT. Amino acid sequence: CASTQDRGERATNEKLFF. J is TRBJ1-4 and V is TRBV6-4; the match to TRBD1 covers 10 bases. Germline V gene data show CDR1 as MRHNA and CDR2 as SNTAGT. The CDR3 loop spans 18 amino acids. Unmatched junction bases numbered 11, after V lost 7 bases and J lost 0 bases.